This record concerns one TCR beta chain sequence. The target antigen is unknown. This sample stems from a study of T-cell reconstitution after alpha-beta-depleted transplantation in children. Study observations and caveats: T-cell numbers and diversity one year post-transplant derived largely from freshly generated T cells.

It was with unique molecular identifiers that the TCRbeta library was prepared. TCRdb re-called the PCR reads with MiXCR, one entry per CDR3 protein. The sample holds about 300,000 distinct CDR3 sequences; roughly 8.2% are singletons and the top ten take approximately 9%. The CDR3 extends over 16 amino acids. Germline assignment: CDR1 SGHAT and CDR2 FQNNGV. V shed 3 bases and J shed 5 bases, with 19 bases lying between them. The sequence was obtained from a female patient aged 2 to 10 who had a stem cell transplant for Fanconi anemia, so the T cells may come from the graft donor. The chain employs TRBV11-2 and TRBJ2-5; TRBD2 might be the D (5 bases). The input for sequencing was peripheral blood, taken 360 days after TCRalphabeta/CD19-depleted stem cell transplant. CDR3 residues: CASSFWYSEFGETQYF. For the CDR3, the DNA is TGTGCCAGCAGCTTTTGGTATAGCGAGTTTGGGGAGACCCAGTACTTC. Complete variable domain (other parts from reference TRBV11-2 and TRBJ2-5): EAGVAQSPRYKIIEKRQSVAFWCNPISGHATLYWYQQILGQGPKLLIQFQNNGVVDDSQLPKDRFSAERLKGVDSTLKIQPAKLEDSAVYLCASSFWYSEFGETQYFGPGTRLLVL.